This TCR beta chain derives from a study of shared T cell receptors in the human thymus. The CDR3 loop spans 13 amino acids. Trimming took 3 bases from V and 7 from J; bases not matched to a gene: 4. The germline V gene has CDR1 SQVTM and CDR2 ANQGSEA. Measured with immunoSEQ multiplex PCR; TCRdb has only the in-frame clones, and not every one. This table has about 610,000 clones, more than 75% appearing once. The data also belong to a second study, concerning human thymus T cells. According to that study: Gene usage for V and J segments appeared biased in thymic and blood repertoires.

J is TRBJ2-1 and V is TRBV29-1; 9 nucleotides line up with TRBD2. Sequencing input: thymocytes. The receptor was isolated from a boy under two years old with a congenital heart defect. CDR3 region: CSVDLAGVNEQFF. The CDR3 DNA reads as TGCAGCGTTGATTTAGCGGGAGTAAATGAGCAGTTCTTC.